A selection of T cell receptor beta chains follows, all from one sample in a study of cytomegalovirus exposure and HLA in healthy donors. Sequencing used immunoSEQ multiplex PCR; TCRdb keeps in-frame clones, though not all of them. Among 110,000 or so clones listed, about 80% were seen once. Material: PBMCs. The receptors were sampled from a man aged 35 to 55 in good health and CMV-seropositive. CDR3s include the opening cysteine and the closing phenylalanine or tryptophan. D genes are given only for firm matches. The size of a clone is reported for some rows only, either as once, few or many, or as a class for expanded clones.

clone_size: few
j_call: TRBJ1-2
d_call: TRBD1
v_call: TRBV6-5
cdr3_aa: CASSIDRGSYGYTF
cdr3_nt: TGTGCCAGCAGTATTGACAGGGGGAGCTATGGCTACACCTTC

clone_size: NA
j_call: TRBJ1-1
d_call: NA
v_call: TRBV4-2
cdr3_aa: CASSDQRTMNTEAFF
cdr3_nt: TGTGCCAGCAGTGATCAAAGGACTATGAACACTGAAGCTTTCTTT

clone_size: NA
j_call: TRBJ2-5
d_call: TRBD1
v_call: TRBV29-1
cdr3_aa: CSVEDPPDRGQETQYF
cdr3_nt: TGCAGCGTTGAAGATCCGCCGGACAGGGGGCAAGAGACCCAGTACTTC

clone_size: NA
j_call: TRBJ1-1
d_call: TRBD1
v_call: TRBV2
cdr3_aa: CASSSTGGIEAFF
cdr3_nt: TGTGCCAGCAGTTCGACAGGGGGTATTGAAGCTTTCTTT

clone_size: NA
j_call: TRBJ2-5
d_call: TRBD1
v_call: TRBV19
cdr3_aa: CASSMTGEEQYF
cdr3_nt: TGTGCCAGTAGTATGACAGGGGAAGAGCAGTACTTC

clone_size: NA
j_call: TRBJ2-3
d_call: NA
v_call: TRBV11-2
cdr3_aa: CASSLKLDPTDTQYF
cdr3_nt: TGTGCCAGCAGCCTCAAGCTAGACCCCACAGATACGCAGTATTTT

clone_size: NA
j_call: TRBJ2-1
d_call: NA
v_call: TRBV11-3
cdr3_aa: CASSLGPGSWNEQFF
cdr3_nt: TGTGCCAGCAGCTTAGGCCCAGGTTCATGGAATGAGCAGTTCTTC

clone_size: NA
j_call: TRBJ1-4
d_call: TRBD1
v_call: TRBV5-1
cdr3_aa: CASSGGTGEDEKLFF
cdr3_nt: TGCGCCAGCAGCGGGGGGACAGGGGAAGATGAAAAACTGTTTTTT

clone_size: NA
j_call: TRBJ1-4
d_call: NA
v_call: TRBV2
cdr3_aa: CASRDSATNEKLFF
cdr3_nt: TGTGCCAGCAGGGACAGTGCAACTAATGAAAAACTGTTTTTT

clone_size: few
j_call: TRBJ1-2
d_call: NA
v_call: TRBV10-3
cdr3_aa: CAISEGAGGGYTF
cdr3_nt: TGTGCCATCAGTGAAGGGGCCGGAGGGGGCTACACCTTC

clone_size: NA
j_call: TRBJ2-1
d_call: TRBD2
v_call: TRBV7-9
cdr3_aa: CASSPTSGGLIVYNEQFF
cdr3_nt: TGTGCCAGCAGCCCGACTAGCGGGGGCCTTATCGTCTACAATGAGCAGTTCTTC

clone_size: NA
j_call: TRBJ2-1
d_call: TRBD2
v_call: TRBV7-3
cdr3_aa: CASSLRASGLLNEQFF
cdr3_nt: TGTGCCAGCAGCTTAAGGGCTAGCGGACTCCTCAATGAGCAGTTCTTC

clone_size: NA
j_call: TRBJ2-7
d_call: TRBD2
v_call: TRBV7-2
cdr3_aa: CASSLGTSLGQYF
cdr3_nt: TGTGCCAGCAGCTTAGGGACTAGCCTAGGGCAGTACTTC

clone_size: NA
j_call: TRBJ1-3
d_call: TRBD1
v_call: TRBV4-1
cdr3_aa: CASSQIGTGKNTIYF
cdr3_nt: TGTGCCAGCAGCCAAATTGGGACAGGGAAAAACACCATATATTTT

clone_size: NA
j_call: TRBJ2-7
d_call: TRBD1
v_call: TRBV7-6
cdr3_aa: CASSSNPGQASYEQYF
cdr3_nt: TGTGCCAGCAGCTCAAATCCGGGACAGGCGTCCTACGAGCAGTACTTC

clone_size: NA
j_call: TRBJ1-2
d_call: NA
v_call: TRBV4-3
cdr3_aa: CASSQDDGQGGLYGYTF
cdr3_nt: TGCGCCAGCAGCCAAGACGACGGGCAGGGAGGACTCTATGGCTACACCTTC

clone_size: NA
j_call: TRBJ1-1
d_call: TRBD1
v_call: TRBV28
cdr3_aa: CASSRGHSEAFF
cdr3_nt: TGTGCCAGCAGTAGGGGGCACAGTGAAGCTTTCTTT

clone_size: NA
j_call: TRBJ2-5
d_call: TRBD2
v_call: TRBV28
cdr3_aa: CASSSPGLAGVQETQYF
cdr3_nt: TGTGCCAGCAGTTCCCCGGGACTAGCGGGGGTACAAGAGACCCAGTACTTC

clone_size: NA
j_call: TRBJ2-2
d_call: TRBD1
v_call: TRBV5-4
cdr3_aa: CASSLAGTGHTGELFF
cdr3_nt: TGTGCCAGCAGCTTGGCTGGGACAGGGCACACCGGGGAGCTGTTTTTT

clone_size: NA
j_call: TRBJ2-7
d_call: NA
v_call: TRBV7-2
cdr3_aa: CASSRTAPSYEQYF
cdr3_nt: TGTGCCAGCAGCCGGACAGCTCCCTCCTACGAGCAGTACTTC

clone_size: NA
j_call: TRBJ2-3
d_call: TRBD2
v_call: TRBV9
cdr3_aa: CASSFATSGVPDTQYF
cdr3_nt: TGTGCCAGCAGCTTCGCGACTAGCGGGGTACCAGATACGCAGTATTTT

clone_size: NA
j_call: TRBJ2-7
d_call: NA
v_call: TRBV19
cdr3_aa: CASSIVPYPGGLQGEQYF
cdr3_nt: TGTGCCAGTAGTATAGTACCCTACCCAGGGGGGCTGCAAGGCGAGCAGTACTTC

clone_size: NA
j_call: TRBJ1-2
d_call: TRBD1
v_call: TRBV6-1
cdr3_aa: CASSEAWTGNTYGYTF
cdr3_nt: TGTGCCAGCAGTGAAGCGTGGACAGGGAATACCTATGGCTACACCTTC

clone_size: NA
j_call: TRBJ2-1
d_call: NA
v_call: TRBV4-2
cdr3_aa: CASSQKLGFRDNEQFF
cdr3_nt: TGTGCCAGCAGCCAAAAGTTAGGTTTCAGGGACAATGAGCAGTTCTTC

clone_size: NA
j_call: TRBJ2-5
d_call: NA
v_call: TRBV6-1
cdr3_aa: CASTNTGLTETQYF
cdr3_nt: TGTGCCAGCACTAATACAGGGTTGACCGAGACCCAGTACTTC

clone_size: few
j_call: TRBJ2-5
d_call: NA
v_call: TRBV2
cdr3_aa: CASSDMRAQETQYF
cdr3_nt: TGTGCCAGCAGTGACATGAGGGCCCAAGAGACCCAGTACTTC

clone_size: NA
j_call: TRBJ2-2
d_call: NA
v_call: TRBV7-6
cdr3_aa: CASSLARRNTGELFF
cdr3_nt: TGTGCCAGCAGCTTAGCGCGTAGGAACACCGGGGAGCTGTTTTTT

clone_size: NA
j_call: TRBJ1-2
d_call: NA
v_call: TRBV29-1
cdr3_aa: CSVEERGIGEYYGYTF
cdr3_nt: TGCAGCGTTGAAGAGAGGGGGATAGGGGAATACTATGGCTACACCTTC

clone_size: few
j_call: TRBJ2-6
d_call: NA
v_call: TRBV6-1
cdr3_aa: CASSEGWPGVPGANVLTF
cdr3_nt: TGTGCCAGCAGTGAAGGTTGGCCCGGAGTACCTGGGGCCAACGTCCTGACTTTC

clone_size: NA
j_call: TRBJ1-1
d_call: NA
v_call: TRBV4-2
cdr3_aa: CASSQEARAYTEAFF
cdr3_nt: TGTGCCAGCAGCCAAGAAGCCAGGGCGTACACTGAAGCTTTCTTT

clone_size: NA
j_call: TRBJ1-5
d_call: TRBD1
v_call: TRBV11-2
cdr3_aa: CASSKEGARSNQPQHF
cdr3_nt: TGTGCCAGCAGCAAGGAGGGGGCTAGAAGCAATCAGCCCCAGCATTTT

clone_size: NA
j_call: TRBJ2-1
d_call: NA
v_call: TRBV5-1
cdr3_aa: CASSSLDSEQFF
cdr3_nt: TGCGCCAGCAGCTCCCTAGATTCCGAGCAGTTCTTC

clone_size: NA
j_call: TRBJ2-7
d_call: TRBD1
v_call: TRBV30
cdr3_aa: CAWSHTGGQEQYF
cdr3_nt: TGTGCCTGGAGCCACACAGGGGGGCAGGAGCAGTACTTC

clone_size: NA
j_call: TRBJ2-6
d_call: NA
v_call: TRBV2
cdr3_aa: CASSEQGTSGANGLTF
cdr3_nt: TGTGCCAGCAGTGAGCAGGGAACCTCTGGGGCCAACGGCCTGACTTTC

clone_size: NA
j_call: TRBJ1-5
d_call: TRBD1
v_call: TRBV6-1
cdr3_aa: CASSAGTGAKRSNQPQHF
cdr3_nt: TGTGCCAGCAGTGCAGGGACAGGGGCGAAGCGTAGCAATCAGCCCCAGCATTTT

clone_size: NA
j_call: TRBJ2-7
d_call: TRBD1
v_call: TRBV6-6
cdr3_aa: CASSLTGSYEQYF
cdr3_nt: TGTGCCAGCAGTTTGACAGGGTCCTACGAGCAGTACTTC

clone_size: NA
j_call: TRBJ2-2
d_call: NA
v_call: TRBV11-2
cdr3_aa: CASSPIRGNTGELFF
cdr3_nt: TGTGCCAGCAGCCCTATACGCGGGAACACCGGGGAGCTGTTTTTT

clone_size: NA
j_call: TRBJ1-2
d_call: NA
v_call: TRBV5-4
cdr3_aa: CASSSPTGPYGYTF
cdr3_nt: TGTGCCAGCAGCTCGCCGACAGGCCCCTATGGCTACACCTTC

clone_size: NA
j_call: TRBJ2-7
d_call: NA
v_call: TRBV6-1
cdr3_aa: CASRETGSNSYEQYF
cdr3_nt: TGTGCCAGCAGGGAAACAGGGTCTAATTCCTACGAGCAGTACTTC

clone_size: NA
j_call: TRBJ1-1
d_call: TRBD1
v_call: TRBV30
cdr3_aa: CAWSSNSDREAFF
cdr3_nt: TGTGCCTGGAGTTCTAACTCGGACAGGGAAGCTTTCTTT

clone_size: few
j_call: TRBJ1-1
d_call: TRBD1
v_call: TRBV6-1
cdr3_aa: CASRLQTGFGEAFF
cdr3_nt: TGTGCCAGCAGACTTCAGACAGGGTTCGGTGAAGCTTTCTTT

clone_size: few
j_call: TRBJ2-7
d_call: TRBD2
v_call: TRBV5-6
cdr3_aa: CASSLDWGSGRGSYEQYF
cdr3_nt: TGTGCCAGCAGCTTGGACTGGGGTAGCGGGAGAGGGTCCTACGAGCAGTACTTC